Listed below are T cell receptor beta chains from one sample, sequenced in a study of T cell repertoires in ileal Crohn's disease. Clones were sequenced by immunoSEQ multiplex PCR, and TCRdb holds only the in-frame ones, with some missing. The sample has 4,300 or so clones, roughly 69% seen once. The specimen was ileal tissue. The receptors originated from an adult with Crohn's disease. CDR3s include the opening cysteine and the closing phenylalanine or tryptophan. The D gene is left open where the match is weak. The size of a clone is reported for some rows only, either as once, few or many, or as a class for expanded clones.

v_call: TRBV29-1; d_call: TRBD2; clone_size: NA; j_call: TRBJ2-5; cdr3_nt: TGCAGCGTTGCCGGGGGGGGGCAAGAGACCCAGTACTTC; cdr3_aa: CSVAGGGQETQYF
v_call: TRBV2; d_call: TRBD1; clone_size: large; j_call: TRBJ1-5; cdr3_nt: TGTGCCAGCAATCTGATACAGGGGAGTCAGCCCCAGCATTTT; cdr3_aa: CASNLIQGSQPQHF
v_call: TRBV28; d_call: TRBD1; clone_size: NA; j_call: TRBJ1-2; cdr3_nt: TGTGCCAGCAGCCTTACAGGGGGCGGGCGCTACACCTTC; cdr3_aa: CASSLTGGGRYTF
v_call: TRBV6-5; d_call: TRBD1; clone_size: NA; j_call: TRBJ1-2; cdr3_nt: TGTGCCAGCGCAGGACAGGGAGGTACCTATGGCTACACCTTC; cdr3_aa: CASAGQGGTYGYTF
v_call: TRBV5-6; d_call: TRBD1; clone_size: NA; j_call: TRBJ1-2; cdr3_nt: TGTGCCAGCAGCTTCACGGACAGGGCTGGCGGCTACACCTTC; cdr3_aa: CASSFTDRAGGYTF
v_call: TRBV11-3; d_call: TRBD1; clone_size: NA; j_call: TRBJ2-1; cdr3_nt: TGTGCCAGCAGCTTACTCCCAGGGGGCCATGAGCAGTTCTTC; cdr3_aa: CASSLLPGGHEQFF
v_call: TRBV6-5; d_call: TRBD1; clone_size: NA; j_call: TRBJ2-1; cdr3_nt: TGTGCCAGCAGTCCACAGGGGGATGAGCAGTTCTTC; cdr3_aa: CASSPQGDEQFF
v_call: TRBV5-1; d_call: TRBD1; clone_size: once; j_call: TRBJ2-1; cdr3_nt: TGCGCCAGCAGCCCGACTGGACAGGGAGATCGAAATGAGCAGTTCTTC; cdr3_aa: CASSPTGQGDRNEQFF
v_call: TRBV6-1; d_call: NA; clone_size: NA; j_call: TRBJ2-5; cdr3_nt: TGTGCCAGCGCCCCGGGCACCCGGGGGGAGACCCAGTACTTC; cdr3_aa: CASAPGTRGETQYF
v_call: TRBV5-6; d_call: TRBD1; clone_size: NA; j_call: TRBJ1-1; cdr3_nt: TGTGCCAGCAGCCCGGACAGGGCGAGAGCTTTCTTT; cdr3_aa: CASSPDRARAFF
v_call: TRBV2; d_call: NA; clone_size: few; j_call: TRBJ2-3; cdr3_nt: TGTGCCAGCAGGGAGGGAACTAACACAGATACGCAGTATTTT; cdr3_aa: CASREGTNTDTQYF
v_call: TRBV28; d_call: TRBD1; clone_size: NA; j_call: TRBJ2-1; cdr3_nt: TGTGCCAGCAGACCGAGACGGACAGGGGCTAAGAATGAGCAGTTCTTC; cdr3_aa: CASRPRRTGAKNEQFF
v_call: TRBV5-4; d_call: TRBD1; clone_size: few; j_call: TRBJ1-2; cdr3_nt: TGTGCCAGCAGCAGCGGGACAGGTCAGAACTATGGCTACACCTTC; cdr3_aa: CASSSGTGQNYGYTF
v_call: TRBV28; d_call: NA; clone_size: few; j_call: TRBJ1-5; cdr3_nt: TGTGCCAGCAGTCGATCCGGGATCCAGAGCAATCAGCCCCAGCATTTT; cdr3_aa: CASSRSGIQSNQPQHF
v_call: TRBV4-1; d_call: TRBD2; clone_size: once; j_call: TRBJ2-7; cdr3_nt: TGCGCCAGCAGCCAAGCACTAGCGGGGGGGCGAGGAGCCTACGAGCAGTACTTC; cdr3_aa: CASSQALAGGRGAYEQYF
v_call: TRBV5-1; d_call: NA; clone_size: NA; j_call: TRBJ1-6; cdr3_nt: TGCGCCAGCAGCTTGGTGGGGCAGGGGCATAATTCACCCCTCCACTTT; cdr3_aa: CASSLVGQGHNSPLHF
v_call: TRBV6-1; d_call: TRBD2; clone_size: NA; j_call: TRBJ2-1; cdr3_nt: TGTGCCAGCAGTGAGACTAGCGGCAATGAGCAGTTCTTC; cdr3_aa: CASSETSGNEQFF
v_call: TRBV7-9; d_call: NA; clone_size: NA; j_call: TRBJ1-4; cdr3_nt: TGTGCCAGCACCCCGGGAGGGGAAAAACTGTTTTTT; cdr3_aa: CASTPGGEKLFF
v_call: TRBV6-1; d_call: TRBD1; clone_size: NA; j_call: TRBJ1-2; cdr3_nt: TGTGCCAGCAGTCGGGACAGGGGGCAGGGCTATGGCTACACCTTC; cdr3_aa: CASSRDRGQGYGYTF
v_call: TRBV5-1; d_call: TRBD1; clone_size: NA; j_call: TRBJ2-7; cdr3_nt: TGCGCCAGCAGCTTGTCTCCTACCGGGACAGGGGGCGATGAGCAGTACTTC; cdr3_aa: CASSLSPTGTGGDEQYF
v_call: TRBV11-3; d_call: TRBD2; clone_size: NA; j_call: TRBJ2-5; cdr3_nt: TGTGCCAGCAGAACAAGGGGGACTAGCGGCGGACCGTGGGAGACCCAGTACTTC; cdr3_aa: CASRTRGTSGGPWETQYF
v_call: TRBV11-3; d_call: TRBD2; clone_size: NA; j_call: TRBJ2-1; cdr3_nt: TGTGCCAGCAGTGTAGGCGGCGGCGCCTTGACTAGCAGCTCCTACAATGAGCAGTTCTTC; cdr3_aa: CASSVGGGALTSSSYNEQFF
v_call: TRBV11-2; d_call: TRBD2; clone_size: few; j_call: TRBJ2-1; cdr3_nt: TGTGCCAGCAGCTTAGATAGGTCGGGGGGGCTCAATGAGCAGTTCTTC; cdr3_aa: CASSLDRSGGLNEQFF
v_call: TRBV27; d_call: TRBD2; clone_size: NA; j_call: TRBJ2-7; cdr3_nt: TGTGCCAGCAGTTCTCCACTAGCGGAGGCCCACGAGCAGTACTTC; cdr3_aa: CASSSPLAEAHEQYF
v_call: TRBV19; d_call: NA; clone_size: NA; j_call: TRBJ1-6; cdr3_nt: TGTGCCAGTAGTGGAGAAGCAGGGGTCGCCTATAATTCACCCCTCCACTTT; cdr3_aa: CASSGEAGVAYNSPLHF
v_call: TRBV6-1; d_call: TRBD1; clone_size: NA; j_call: TRBJ2-7; cdr3_nt: TGTGCCAGCACTCCGAGGGGACAGTCTAAGCAGTACTTC; cdr3_aa: CASTPRGQSKQYF
v_call: TRBV30; d_call: TRBD2; clone_size: NA; j_call: TRBJ2-1; cdr3_nt: TGTGCCTGGAGTGCCCCCGGGACTAGCTATACAAGGGCCTACAATGAGCAGTTCTTC; cdr3_aa: CAWSAPGTSYTRAYNEQFF
v_call: TRBV9; d_call: TRBD2; clone_size: NA; j_call: TRBJ2-3; cdr3_nt: TGTGCCAGCAGCGTCGGGACTAGCGGGACTTATACGCAGTATTTT; cdr3_aa: CASSVGTSGTYTQYF
v_call: TRBV29-1; d_call: TRBD1; clone_size: NA; j_call: TRBJ2-5; cdr3_nt: TGCAGCGTTAAGGGGACAGGGAAACAAGAGACCCAGTACTTC; cdr3_aa: CSVKGTGKQETQYF
v_call: TRBV7-9; d_call: NA; clone_size: NA; j_call: TRBJ2-7; cdr3_nt: TGTGCCAGCAGCCGACCGGGACTGGGAACCTACGAGCAGTACTTC; cdr3_aa: CASSRPGLGTYEQYF
v_call: TRBV6-6; d_call: NA; clone_size: few; j_call: TRBJ1-4; cdr3_nt: TGTGCCAGCAGTGACAGGACATACGAAAAACTGTTTTTT; cdr3_aa: CASSDRTYEKLFF
v_call: TRBV2; d_call: NA; clone_size: NA; j_call: TRBJ1-2; cdr3_nt: TGTGCCAGCAGTGAATCTCGGAGACTCTATGGCTACACCTTC; cdr3_aa: CASSESRRLYGYTF
v_call: TRBV5-6; d_call: TRBD2; clone_size: NA; j_call: TRBJ2-7; cdr3_nt: TGTGCCAGCAGCTTTGGGGGGGGACGATCCTACGAGCAGTACTTC; cdr3_aa: CASSFGGGRSYEQYF
v_call: TRBV15; d_call: TRBD1; clone_size: NA; j_call: TRBJ2-5; cdr3_nt: TGTGCCACCAGCCTGGGAGGGACAGGGGAGACCCAGTACTTC; cdr3_aa: CATSLGGTGETQYF
v_call: TRBV6-1; d_call: NA; clone_size: NA; j_call: TRBJ1-2; cdr3_nt: TGTGCCAGCAGTACGACGGGAGAGGGCTATGGCTACACCTTC; cdr3_aa: CASSTTGEGYGYTF
v_call: TRBV6-1; d_call: TRBD1; clone_size: few; j_call: TRBJ2-7; cdr3_nt: TGTGCCAGCAGTGAAGCGGCAGGGGGCGTCTACGAGCAGTACTTC; cdr3_aa: CASSEAAGGVYEQYF
v_call: TRBV5-1; d_call: TRBD1; clone_size: medium-sized; j_call: TRBJ1-1; cdr3_nt: TGCGCCAGCAGCCCGCGGACAGGGGGCGGCACTGAAGCTTTCTTT; cdr3_aa: CASSPRTGGGTEAFF
v_call: TRBV7-9; d_call: NA; clone_size: NA; j_call: TRBJ1-5; cdr3_nt: TGTGCCAGCAGCTTGATGAAATTGGAGGGAGTCTATAGCAATCAGCCCCAGCATTTT; cdr3_aa: CASSLMKLEGVYSNQPQHF
v_call: TRBV5-1; d_call: NA; clone_size: NA; j_call: TRBJ1-2; cdr3_nt: TGCGCCAGCAGCTTGACGGGGGTGTCTGACTATGGCTACACCTTC; cdr3_aa: CASSLTGVSDYGYTF
v_call: TRBV11-2; d_call: NA; clone_size: NA; j_call: TRBJ1-1; cdr3_nt: TGTGCCAGCAGCTTTTATCAGGGAAGCACTGAAGCTTTCTTT; cdr3_aa: CASSFYQGSTEAFF
v_call: TRBV6-5; d_call: TRBD2; clone_size: NA; j_call: TRBJ2-2; cdr3_nt: TGTGCCAGCAGTACGGGGACTAGGGGGGGGGAGCTGTTTTTT; cdr3_aa: CASSTGTRGGELFF
v_call: TRBV29-1; d_call: TRBD1; clone_size: NA; j_call: TRBJ2-7; cdr3_nt: TGCAGCGTTAGGGCAGGGGGCATCTACGAGCAGTACTTC; cdr3_aa: CSVRAGGIYEQYF
v_call: TRBV2; d_call: TRBD2; clone_size: NA; j_call: TRBJ2-1; cdr3_nt: TGTGCCAGCAGTGACGGACTAGCTGGGGGCAACAATGAGCAGTTCTTC; cdr3_aa: CASSDGLAGGNNEQFF
v_call: TRBV5-6; d_call: NA; clone_size: NA; j_call: TRBJ1-3; cdr3_nt: TGTGCCAGCAGCTTCCAAGACAGGACCTCTGGAAACACCATATATTTT; cdr3_aa: CASSFQDRTSGNTIYF
v_call: TRBV6-1; d_call: NA; clone_size: few; j_call: TRBJ1-6; cdr3_nt: TGTGCCAGCAGGGATTTCGCAGGTTCACCCCTCCACTTT; cdr3_aa: CASRDFAGSPLHF
v_call: TRBV5-1; d_call: TRBD1; clone_size: few; j_call: TRBJ1-1; cdr3_nt: TGCGCCAGCAGCTCGGGACAGGGGAGGATGAACACTGAAGCTTTCTTT; cdr3_aa: CASSSGQGRMNTEAFF
v_call: TRBV27; d_call: TRBD2; clone_size: once; j_call: TRBJ2-3; cdr3_nt: TGTGCCAGCAGTTTAGATGGTCCTAGCGGGGGGGCCGGTGATACGCAGTATTTT; cdr3_aa: CASSLDGPSGGAGDTQYF
v_call: TRBV5-4; d_call: NA; clone_size: NA; j_call: TRBJ1-2; cdr3_nt: TGTGCCAGCAGCCCCCGGGACACCGAACGTGGCTACACCTTC; cdr3_aa: CASSPRDTERGYTF
v_call: TRBV7-7; d_call: NA; clone_size: NA; j_call: TRBJ1-3; cdr3_nt: TGTGCTAGCAGCTCCTCTCCTGGAAACACCATATATTTT; cdr3_aa: CASSSSPGNTIYF
v_call: TRBV6-1; d_call: TRBD1; clone_size: NA; j_call: TRBJ1-3; cdr3_nt: TGTGCCAGCAGACTACAGGGGGCTGTTGGAAACACCATATATTTT; cdr3_aa: CASRLQGAVGNTIYF
v_call: TRBV7-9; d_call: TRBD1; clone_size: few; j_call: TRBJ2-7; cdr3_nt: TGTGCCAGCAGCCCATGGGGACAGGGGACGGGGGAGCAGTACTTC; cdr3_aa: CASSPWGQGTGEQYF
v_call: TRBV6-1; d_call: NA; clone_size: NA; j_call: TRBJ2-7; cdr3_nt: TGTGCCAGCAGGGGGTCGGGAACCTACGAGCAGTACTTC; cdr3_aa: CASRGSGTYEQYF
v_call: TRBV7-9; d_call: TRBD1; clone_size: once; j_call: TRBJ2-5; cdr3_nt: TGTGCCAGCAGCTTAGACAGGGGATTGGAGACCCAGTACTTC; cdr3_aa: CASSLDRGLETQYF